A single sample gave rise to the 19 T cell receptor beta chains below, sequenced in a study of early T cells in non-severe SARS-CoV-2 infection. In TCRdb, the 5' RACE reads were re-called with MiXCR into one record per CDR3 protein. Altogether tens of thousands of distinct CDR3 sequences are present, approximately 13% being singletons, with the ten largest covering roughly 5.2%. Sequenced: whole blood. These receptors originate from an adult who was a healthcare worker with PCR-confirmed SARS-CoV-2 infection or an uninfected control (not recorded which).

The V gene is TRBV3-1, the J gene TRBJ2-1, with D tentatively TRBD2 (6 bases). From germline, CDR1 is LGHDT and CDR2 YNNKEL (reference sequence). This CDR3 contains 16 residues. V lost 4 bases and J lost 1, with 14 bases in between. CDR3: CASSRGRAGSYNEQFF. As DNA, the CDR3 is TGTGCCAGCAGCCGAGGAAGGGCGGGGTCCTACAATGAGCAGTTCTTC.

As for this clonotype: It may be a read error: a sequence one base away is much more abundant. J is TRBJ1-1 and V is TRBV6-4; possible D gene TRBD1, 6 bases. Germline V gene sequence: CDR1 MRHNA, CDR2 SNTAGT. The CDR3 is 14 residues long. This CDR3 is CASSPGARNTVAFF. The CDR3 nucleotides read TGTGCCAGCAGTCCAGGGGCGAGGAACACTGTAGCTTTCTTT.

This clonotype showed up many times. The genes are TRBV7-2 and TRBJ2-1; 9 bases agree with TRBD2. The germline gives CDR1 SGHTA, CDR2 FQGNSA. This CDR3 has 16 amino acids. After removal of 1 base from V and 7 bases from J, the junction contained 8 bases not matched to a gene. The CDR3 region has the DNA TGTGCCAGCAGCTTAGGGCGGGAGGGCTCCATAAATGAGCAGTTCTTC. Its protein is CASSLGREGSINEQFF. The variable domain in full, with the rest retrieved from reference TRBV7-2 and TRBJ2-1, is GAGVSQSPSNKVTEKGKDVELRCDPISGHTALYWYRQSLGQGLEFLIYFQGNSAPDKSGLPSDRFSAERTGGSVSTLTIQRTQQEDSAVYLCASSLGREGSINEQFFGPGTRLTVL.

In this sample, this clonotype turned up a few times. The chain employs TRBV12-3 or TRBV12-4 and TRBJ2-7; D is perhaps TRBD1 (5 bases). The CDR3 extends over 15 amino acids. The ends were cut back, 6 bases at V and 0 bases at J, with 15 bases in the middle. In DNA form, the CDR3 reads TGTGCCAGCAGATCTAGGGGCGGCGGCTCCTACGAGCAGTACTTC. As protein: CASRSRGGGSYEQYF.

This clonotype appeared a few times. The V call is TRBV7-9, the J call TRBJ2-2, with D perhaps given as TRBD1 or TRBD2 (6 bases each). The germline V gene encodes CDR1 SEHNR and CDR2 FQNEAQ (reference sequence). The ends were cut back, 9 bases at V and 3 bases at J, with 17 bases in the middle. This CDR3 contains 15 residues. For the CDR3, the DNA is TGTGCCAGTGGAGGGCCGGGGGCTGACACCGGGGAGCTGTTTTTT. Its translation: CASGGPGADTGELFF.

This clonotype was recorded at least ten times. This chain links TRBV6-5 with TRBJ1-6, with 8 bases fitting TRBD1. The V segment lost 6 bases and the J segment 6 bases; nucleotides outside the gene matches: 7. CDR1 and CDR2 (germline): MNHEY, SVGAGI. This CDR3 is 15 amino acids long. The CDR3 here is CASSTGGAPNSPLHF. As DNA, the CDR3 is TGTGCCAGCAGCACAGGGGGGGCGCCTAATTCACCCCTCCACTTT.

The chain has TRBV6-4 and TRBJ2-1; 8 bases line up with TRBD2. V gave up 3 bases and J gave up 7 bases; unmatched junction bases: 11. This CDR3 comprises 16 residues. Per the germline V gene, CDR1 is MRHNA and CDR2 is SNTAGT. CDR3 loop: CASSEYGTRGVNEQFF. Written as DNA, the CDR3 is TGTGCCAGCAGTGAATACGGGACTAGAGGGGTAAATGAGCAGTTCTTC.

This clonotype occurred many times. The chain couples TRBV5-1 to TRBJ2-7; D gene ambiguous. The germline V and J ends were trimmed by 3 bases and 2 bases, with 3 bases remaining between them. Germline V CDR1 and CDR2: SGHRS, YFSETQ. The CDR3 extends over 11 amino acids. In nucleotides, the CDR3 is TGCGCCAGCAGCTCCCCCTACGAGCAGTACTTC. It is translated as CASSSPYEQYF.

This clonotype turned up a few times. This chain uses TRBV4-2 with TRBJ2-1; 11 nucleotides agree with TRBD2. Germline CDR1 and CDR2: LGHNA and YNFKEQ. Trimming took 1 base from V and 0 from J; bases not matched to a gene: 8. This CDR3 region has 19 residues. The CDR3 nucleotides are TGTGCCAGCAGCCAAGTGGCTAGCGGGGGGTATAGCTCCTACAATGAGCAGTTCTTC. Translated: CASSQVASGGYSSYNEQFF.

The CDR3: CASSQDWDRGLGYTF. Written as DNA, the CDR3 is TGTGCCAGCAGCCAAGATTGGGACAGGGGCCTTGGCTACACCTTC. This rearrangement joins TRBV4-2 to TRBJ1-2; 10 bases line up with TRBD1. Germline lookup yields CDR1 LGHNA and CDR2 YNFKEQ. The CDR3 totals 15 residues. The ends lost 0 bases at V and 7 bases at J; junction bases unmatched: 5.

This clonotype was seen a handful of times. V usage is TRBV7-2 and J usage is TRBJ2-1, with a weak D call TRBD2 (5 bases). The CDR3 contains 13 residues. Trimming removed 5 bases at V and 8 bases at J, with 13 bases between. Germline V gene data show CDR1 as SGHTA and CDR2 as FQGNSA. CDR3 sequence: CASSLSGGHEQFF. In DNA, the CDR3 is TGTGCCAGCAGCCTCTCTGGCGGGCATGAGCAGTTCTTC.

On this clonotype: Just one base apart from a much larger clone, this may be a read error. For the CDR3, the DNA is TGTGCCAACTCACACCAGGGGGGCTCAACTAATGAAAAACTGTTTTTT. Translation: CANSHQGGSTNEKLFF. The V call is TRBV18, the J call TRBJ1-4, with 7 nucleotides matching TRBD1. This CDR3 has 16 residues. From germline, CDR1 is KGHSH and CDR2 LQKENI.

This clonotype appeared many times. V gene TRBV7-9 combines with J gene TRBJ1-1, with D perhaps TRBD1 (6 bases). CDR1 SEHNR and CDR2 FQNEAQ come from the germline V gene (reference sequence). Trimming stripped 4 bases from V and 0 bases from J, with 9 bases between. The CDR3 runs 14 residues. In DNA form, the CDR3 reads TGTGCCAGCAGCTCACAGGGAATGAACACTGAAGCTTTCTTT. This encodes CASSSQGMNTEAFF.

This clonotype appeared a few times. J is TRBJ1-4 and V is TRBV19, with a weak D call TRBD1 (5 bases). From germline, CDR1 is LNHDA and CDR2 SQIVND (reference sequence). The CDR3 sequence is 14 residues long. The V and J ends lost 3 bases and 7 bases respectively, with 12 bases between them. CDR3 sequence reads: CASSISGGSEKLFF. DNA for the CDR3: TGTGCCAGTAGTATTTCCGGGGGGAGTGAAAAACTGTTTTTT. Variable domain in full (rest from reference TRBV19 and TRBJ1-4): DGGITQSPKYLFRKEGQNVTLSCEQNLNHDAMYWYRQDPGQGLRLIYYSQIVNDFQKGDIAEGYSVSREKKESFPLTVTSAQKNPTAFYLCASSISGGSEKLFFGSGTQLSVL.

This clonotype was observed a few times. V usage is TRBV5-6 and J usage is TRBJ1-3; D is ambiguous. Germline V gene lookup returns CDR1 SGHDT and CDR2 YYEEEE. CDR3 length equals 17 residues. V was trimmed by 1 base and J by 0 bases, leaving 14 bases between them. As DNA, the CDR3 is TGTGCCAGCAGCTTGACCTCGAACACATACTCTGGAAACACCATATATTTT. Amino acids: CASSLTSNTYSGNTIYF.

This clonotype was counted at least ten times. The chain has TRBV5-1 and TRBJ1-1, with D possibly being TRBD1 (5 bases). The germline V gene has CDR1 SGHRS and CDR2 YFSETQ. Trimming left V 5 bases short and J 1 base short, with 12 bases between. This CDR3 spans 14 amino acids. CDR3 bases: TGCGCCAGCAGGCCCGACAGCCAGAACACTGAAGCTTTCTTT. It encodes CASRPDSQNTEAFF.

This clonotype came up a few times. V is TRBV12-3 or TRBV12-4 and J is TRBJ2-3; TRBD1 might be the D (5 bases). The V end was cut by 5 bases, the J end by 2 bases, with 20 bases between. This CDR3 region has 17 residues. The CDR3 sequence: CASSPASWGRATDTQYF. In nucleotides, the CDR3 is TGTGCCAGCAGTCCAGCGAGTTGGGGCAGGGCCACAGATACGCAGTATTTT.

This clonotype was detected ten times or more. The genes are TRBV20-1 and TRBJ1-1; TRBD1 is a possible D gene (6 bases). Trimming pared 4 bases from V and 4 bases from J, leaving 10 bases between. CDR3 length equals 12 residues. Germline loops: CDR1 DFQATT, CDR2 SNEGSKA (reference sequence). CDR3 sequence: CSATGDFTEAFF. CDR3 coding DNA: TGCAGTGCTACAGGGGACTTCACTGAAGCTTTCTTT.

This clonotype has at least ten counts. The genes are TRBV4-1 and TRBJ1-2; D remains ambiguous. The CDR3 is 14 residues long. Germline V gene lookup returns CDR1 MGHRA and CDR2 YSYEKL. Trimming removed 0 bases at V and 4 bases at J, with 9 bases between. The DNA of the CDR3 is TGCGCCAGCAGCCAAGAGTTCCCTCTCTATGGCTACACCTTC. Protein sequence: CASSQEFPLYGYTF.